The entry below gives a single TCR beta chain sequence along with its context. The record originates from a study of blood T cell repertoires in COVID-19. Overall study: Samples taken during acute and convalescent COVID-19 were collected in the United States, Italy and Spain.

The CDR3 has 12 amino acids. TCRdb keeps only in-frame clones here, not all; method: immunoSEQ multiplex PCR. The sample records about 140,000 clones, 76% being singletons. This chain links TRBV21-1 with TRBJ2-4; TRBD1 is taken as the D call from the table, unchecked against the DNA. TRBV21-1 is assigned pseudogene status. What was sequenced was peripheral blood. The sequence derives from a woman over 75 with active or convalescent COVID-19. The CDR3 reads CAKQDNKNIQYF. DNA for the CDR3: TGTGCCAAACAGGATAACAAAAACATTCAGTACTTC.